These T cell receptor beta chains were read from a single sample in a study of CD8+ T cells in alopecia areata. Some clones are missing from TCRdb's copy, which holds only in-frame ones; the method was immunoSEQ multiplex PCR. This sample has approximately 100,000 clones, with almost 60% found just once. Sequences were derived from CD8+ T cells sorted from blood, sampled at approximately week 60, from a patient treated with tofacitinib. The source is a human donor with alopecia areata. The conserved cysteine and the conserved F or W are not part of the CDR3 here. Expanded clones get a size class; other rows say once, few or many, or leave the size out.

ASSFPSGGQETQY,13,TRBV7-9,NA
ASSEASRGQAYEQY,14,TRBV2,NA
ASSFLAGGSREQF,13,TRBV7-6,NA
ASSLDIRGANTGELF,15,TRBV5-1,NA
ASSLGGSFYEQY,12,TRBV11-2,NA
ASSSPRGLAPFEQY,14,TRBV7-9,few
ASSSGDSLSEQY,12,TRBV27,NA
ASSPGDINNQPQH,13,TRBV7-9,NA
ASSDPGQGDYEQY,13,TRBV7-9,NA
ASRDTTYQPQH,11,TRBV6-1,NA
ASSSTGDLYGYT,12,TRBV2,NA
AERRGSGANVLT,12,TRBV30,once
ATSRARGMEETQY,13,TRBV15,NA
ASSWGSPGTEAF,12,TRBV5-6,NA
ASSGGTSYEQY,11,TRBV6-5,few
ASKAETGSSYEQY,13,TRBV5-1,NA
TPGGYT,6,TRBV20-1,NA
ASSRPDGGPGGYT,13,TRBV7-9,NA
ASSYSRTTEAF,11,TRBV6-5,NA
ASSAGGFQETQY,12,TRBV2,NA
AWGLGGNQPQH,11,TRBV30,NA
ASNRDGFTYTEAF,13,TRBV6-5,NA
ASSTGELF,8,TRBV7-9,NA
ASSFDDRGRSEFEKLF,16,TRBV5-6,NA
ASSPRPGTSGTYTDTQY,17,TRBV27,NA
ASSLGWAYNEQF,12,TRBV27,NA